This T cell receptor beta chain was documented in a study of early T cells in non-severe SARS-CoV-2 infection. Study-level background: It was bulk RNA from unsorted whole blood that was sequenced, and the chains were unpaired.

Germline trimming cut 2 bases from V and 15 bases from J; bases unmatched to any gene: 11. CDR3 length: 14 amino acids. From the 5' RACE reads, TCRdb called clonotypes with MiXCR, one entry per CDR3 protein. The sample carries some 66,000 distinct CDR3 sequences, approximately 13% recorded once. The chain couples TRBV12-3 or TRBV12-4 to TRBJ2-1, with 9 positions matching TRBD2. The clonotype comes from an adult who was a healthcare worker with PCR-confirmed SARS-CoV-2 infection or an uninfected control (not recorded which). The sequenced sample was whole blood. CDR3 sequence: CASSLSSAGTSMFF. The DNA for the CDR3 is TGTGCCAGCAGTTTATCAAGTGCCGGGACTAGCATGTTCTTC.